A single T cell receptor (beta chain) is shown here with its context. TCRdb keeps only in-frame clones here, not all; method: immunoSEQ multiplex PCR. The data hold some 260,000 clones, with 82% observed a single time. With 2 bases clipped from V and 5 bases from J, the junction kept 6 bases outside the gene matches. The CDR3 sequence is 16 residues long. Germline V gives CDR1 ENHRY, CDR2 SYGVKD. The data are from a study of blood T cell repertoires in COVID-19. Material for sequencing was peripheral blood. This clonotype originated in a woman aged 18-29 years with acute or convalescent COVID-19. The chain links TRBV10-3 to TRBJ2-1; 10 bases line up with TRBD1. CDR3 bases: TGTGCCATCAGTGAGATGGGACAGGGGCAGGACAATGAGCAGTTCTTC. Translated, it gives CAISEMGQGQDNEQFF.